Reported below is one TCR beta chain. Its target is not known. The data originate from a study of OX40 agonist ivuxolimab in advanced cancers. On the study more broadly: Six ivuxolimab dose levels, 0.01 to 10 mg/kg, were given intravenously every 2 weeks. Patients achieving partial responses numbered three: one hepatocellular carcinoma case and two cutaneous melanoma cases.

Some clones are missing from TCRdb's copy, which holds only in-frame ones; the method was immunoSEQ multiplex PCR. The sample shows around 40,000 clones, around three quarters of them seen only once. Germline V gene lookup returns CDR1 MRHNA and CDR2 SNTAGT. The CDR3 runs 13 residues. V was pared by 6 bases and J by 6 bases, with 11 bases between. Whole-study findings and limits: Within 6 weeks, CD4+ and CD8+ blood T cells expanded clonally at 0.1 to 3.0 mg/kg.

The TCR was taken from an adult with an advanced solid tumor such as melanoma, head and neck, liver or kidney cancer. This material consisted of CD4+ or CD8+ T cells sorted from blood, taken in a trial of the OX40 agonist ivuxolimab. The chain carries TRBV6-4 and TRBJ2-2; D call uncertain. DNA for the CDR3: TGTGCCAGCAGACCCGAAAGTGCCGGGGAGCTGTTTTTT. Translating it yields CASRPESAGELFF.